This TCR beta chain was profiled in a study of siplizumab effects on memory and regulatory T cells. Study-wide results and limits: In siplizumab cultures, the suppressive function of proliferating Tregs remained unconfirmed. Mean Treg-derived proportions of mappable alloreactive CD4+ clones were just under 70% for siplizumab and 25% to 30% for controls.

As for this clone: Antigen unknown.

The germline gives CDR1 SGHRS, CDR2 YFSETQ. The germline V and J ends were trimmed by 0 bases and 0 bases, with 7 bases remaining between them. The CDR3 spans 15 residues. Sequence data were generated for unstimulated naive, memory, effector memory and TEMRA subsets in three donor pairs. The assay was immunoSEQ multiplex PCR, and TCRdb's table has in-frame clones only and misses some. The table has 45,000 to 50,000 clones, more than 75% seen once; the top ten hold less than 0.35%. Sequencing input: naive CD8+ T cells sorted from blood. This clonotype originated in a human donor in good health. This chain uses TRBV5-1 with TRBJ2-1; tentative D call: TRBD2 (5 bases). CDR3 nucleotides: TGCGCCAGCAGCTTGGCGGCGGGCTCCTACAATGAGCAGTTCTTC. It codes for CASSLAAGSYNEQFF.